A single sample is the source of the 9 T cell receptor beta chains below, sequenced in a study of blood T cell repertoires in COVID-19. The data were produced by immunoSEQ multiplex PCR, yet TCRdb's version contains in-frame clones alone and is incomplete. In the table there are roughly 300,000 clones, around 84% of which are singletons. Material: PBMCs or T cells enriched from blood (not recorded which). These receptors came from a woman between 18 and 29 years old who had recovered from COVID-19.

The chain carries TRBV27 and TRBJ1-5; D unclear. Deletions cut 5 bases from V and 5 bases from J, with 22 bases between. CDR1 is MNHEY, CDR2 SMNVEV, per germline (reference sequence). This CDR3 contains 17 residues. The CDR3 nucleotides are TGTGCCAGCAGTCAATTGATAGGACTCCGGCTTGATCAGCCCCAGCATTTT. Protein sequence: CASSQLIGLRLDQPQHF.

The chain uses TRBV11-3 and TRBJ2-1; no clear D gene. This CDR3 is 14 amino acids long. Trimming cost V 4 bases and J 5 bases, with 12 bases left between them. The germline CDR1 and CDR2 sequences are SGHNT and YENEEA. CDR3 sequence (DNA): TGTGCCAGCAGCTCCTCTAACCTAAACAATGAGCAGTTCTTC. Its protein product is CASSSSNLNNEQFF.

The chain couples TRBV7-3 to TRBJ1-1; TRBD1 is a possible D gene (5 bases). From germline, CDR1 is SGHTA and CDR2 FQGTGA. Deletions cut 6 bases from V and 10 bases from J, with 6 bases between. CDR3 length: 9 amino acids. The CDR3 loop reads CASRGPAFF. DNA for the CDR3: TGTGCCAGCAGGGGGCCAGCTTTCTTT.

The chain couples TRBV28 to TRBJ2-7; D unresolved. Germline CDR1 and CDR2: MDHEN and SYDVKM. The CDR3 covers 12 residues. Trimming pared 4 bases from V and 1 base from J, leaving 5 bases between. CDR3 in amino acids: CASSSLSYEQYF. CDR3 coding DNA: TGTGCCAGCAGTTCGCTATCCTACGAGCAGTACTTC.

V usage is TRBV30 and J usage is TRBJ1-1, with D unresolved. CDR1 and CDR2 (germline): GTSNPN, SVGIG (reference sequence). The V end was cut by 3 bases, the J end by 3 bases, with 17 bases between. This CDR3 comprises 15 residues. The CDR3 here is CAWRGPEWYHTEAFF. The CDR3 region has the DNA TGTGCCTGGAGGGGCCCTGAGTGGTACCACACTGAAGCTTTCTTT.

The chain employs TRBV24-1 and TRBJ2-5; TRBD2 matches 14 bases. Unmatched junction bases numbered 14, after V lost 3 bases and J lost 3 bases. Per germline, CDR1 KGHDR and CDR2 SFDVKD. CDR3 size: 20 residues. Here the CDR3 reads CATSDGRRRGLAGAEETQYF. CDR3 in DNA: TGTGCCACCAGTGATGGCCGCCGAAGGGGACTAGCGGGGGCTGAAGAGACCCAGTACTTC.

The chain has TRBV19 and TRBJ2-3, with 7 bases aligning to TRBD2. Germline CDR1 reads LNHDA; CDR2 reads SQIVND (reference sequence). This CDR3 has 16 amino acids. After removal of 7 bases from V and 4 bases from J, the junction contained 14 bases not matched to a gene. CDR3 in DNA: TGTGCCAGTAATCCATCGGGGGGAGTCCTCGCAGATACGCAGTATTTT. Translation: CASNPSGGVLADTQYF.

J is TRBJ1-1 and V is TRBV6-5; TRBD1 might be the D (6 bases). The CDR3 is made up of 13 amino acids. V dropped 10 bases and J dropped 5 bases, with 17 bases sitting between them. Looked up from germline, CDR1 is MNHEY and CDR2 is SVGAGI. CDR3 bases: TGTGCCACCAGGTCTTCAGGGGAAACTGAAGCTTTCTTT. This codes for CATRSSGETEAFF.

The V gene is TRBV10-3, the J gene TRBJ1-1; D ambiguous. Deletions cut 4 bases from V and 3 bases from J, with 12 bases between. Germline CDR1 reads ENHRY; CDR2 reads SYGVKD. This CDR3 has 14 residues. The CDR3, as DNA: TGTGCCATCAGTGGGAATGGAGTGGACACTGAAGCTTTCTTT. Its translation: CAISGNGVDTEAFF.